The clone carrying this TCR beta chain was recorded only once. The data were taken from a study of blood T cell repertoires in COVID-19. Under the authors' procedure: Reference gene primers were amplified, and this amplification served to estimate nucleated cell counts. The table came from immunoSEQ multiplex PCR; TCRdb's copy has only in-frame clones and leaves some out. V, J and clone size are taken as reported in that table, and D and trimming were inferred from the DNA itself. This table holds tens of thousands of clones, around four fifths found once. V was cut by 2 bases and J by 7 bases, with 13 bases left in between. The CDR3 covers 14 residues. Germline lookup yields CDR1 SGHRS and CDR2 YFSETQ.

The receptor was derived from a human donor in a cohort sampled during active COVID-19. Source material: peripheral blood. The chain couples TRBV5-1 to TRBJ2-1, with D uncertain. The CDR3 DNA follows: TGCGCCAGCAGCTTCGACTCGGCCCTAAATGAGCAGTTCTTC. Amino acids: CASSFDSALNEQFF.